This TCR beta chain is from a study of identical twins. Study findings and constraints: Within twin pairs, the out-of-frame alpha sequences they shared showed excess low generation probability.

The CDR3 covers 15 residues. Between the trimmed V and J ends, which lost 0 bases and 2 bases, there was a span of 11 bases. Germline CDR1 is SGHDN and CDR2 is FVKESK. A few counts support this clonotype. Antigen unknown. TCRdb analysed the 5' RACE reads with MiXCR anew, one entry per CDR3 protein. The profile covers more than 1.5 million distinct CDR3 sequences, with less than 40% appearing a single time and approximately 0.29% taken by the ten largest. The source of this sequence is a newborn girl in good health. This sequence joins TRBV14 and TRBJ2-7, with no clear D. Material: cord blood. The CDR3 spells CASSQEGLRAYEQYF. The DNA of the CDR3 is TGTGCCAGCAGCCAAGAGGGTCTTAGGGCCTACGAGCAGTACTTC.